One and the same sample provided the 6 T cell receptor beta chains below, sequenced in a study of PD-L1 blockade in urothelial cancer. Here immunoSEQ multiplex PCR was the method, and the copy in TCRdb shows in-frame clones only, minus some. The sample holds approximately 100,000 clones, around 85% seen once. This material consisted of PBMCs, taken around atezolizumab (anti-PD-L1) treatment. These receptors were obtained from a man between 45 and 60 years old with urothelial cancer.

Only one count was recorded for this clone. The chain links TRBV18 to TRBJ1-1; the match to TRBD1 covers 7 bases. V lost 3 bases, J lost 9 bases, and 7 bases stayed unmatched. The CDR3 spans 13 residues. Germline CDR1 is KGHSH and CDR2 is LQKENI. The CDR3 sequence: CASSPDRVMQAFF. In DNA form, the CDR3 reads TGTGCCAGCTCACCTGACAGGGTGATGCAAGCTTTCTTT.

The chain combines TRBV14 with TRBJ2-7; tentative D call: TRBD1 (6 bases). This CDR3 is 12 amino acids long. Germline V CDR1 and CDR2: SGHDN, FVKESK. The V end lost 3 bases, the J end lost 6 bases, and 9 bases lay between the germline ends. The CDR3 region is CASSHRGREQYF. CDR3 DNA: TGTGCCAGCAGCCACAGGGGACGCGAGCAGTACTTC.

The gene calls are TRBV5-1 and TRBJ1-1; TRBD1 matches at 9 bases. Losses at the gene ends were 0 bases for V and 4 bases for J; bases not matched to a gene: 13. Germline V gene sequence: CDR1 SGHRS, CDR2 YFSETQ. This CDR3 has 18 amino acids. DNA of the CDR3: TGCGCCAGCAGCTTGGTCCCCTCGGACCGGGACAGGGTCACTGAAGCTTTCTTT. Translation gives CASSLVPSDRDRVTEAFF. Using reference TRBV5-1 and TRBJ1-1 for the parts outside the CDR3, the full variable domain is KAGVTQTPRYLIKTRGQQVTLSCSPISGHRSVSWYQQTPGQGLQFLFEYFSETQRNKGNFPGRFSGRQFSNSRSEMNVSTLELGDSALYLCASSLVPSDRDRVTEAFFGQGTRLTVV.

The chain recombines TRBV27 with TRBJ2-3, with 11 nucleotides matching TRBD2. Germline lookup yields CDR1 MNHEY and CDR2 SMNVEV (reference sequence). The CDR3 extends over 17 amino acids. Germline trimming cut 5 bases from V and 0 bases from J; bases unmatched to any gene: 7. CDR3 residues: CASSRRLAGSSTDTQYF. In nucleotides, the CDR3 is TGTGCCAGCAGTCGGAGACTAGCGGGATCTAGCACAGATACGCAGTATTTT.

The chain is built from TRBV18 and TRBJ2-7, with 9 bases identical to TRBD1. This CDR3 contains 15 residues. The germline V gene encodes CDR1 KGHSH and CDR2 LQKENI. V gave up 6 bases and J gave up 4 bases; unmatched junction bases: 10. CDR3 DNA: TGTGCCAGCTCGCAACCGGGACAGGGCCGTTACGAGCAGTACTTC. It translates to CASSQPGQGRYEQYF.

This clone showed up just once. Other DNA sequences in this specimen translate into the identical CDR3. In nucleotides, the CDR3 is TGTGCCAGCTCACCCGGGGGAGAGACCCAGTACTTC. Its translation: CASSPGGETQYF. The gene calls are TRBV18 and TRBJ2-5, with a possible D match to TRBD2 (6 bases). Germline V gives CDR1 KGHSH, CDR2 LQKENI. The CDR3 is made up of 12 amino acids. V gave up 3 bases and J gave up 4 bases, with 6 bases separating them.